What follows are 2 T cell receptor beta chains derived from one specimen sequenced in a study of cytomegalovirus exposure and HLA in healthy donors. This PCR relied on a set of 60 Vbeta primers and 13 Jbeta primers. TCRdb keeps only in-frame clones here, not all; method: immunoSEQ multiplex PCR. The sample holds around 88,000 clones; about 74% are singletons and the top ten take 1.8%. Input material: PBMCs. Receptors originate from a male donor in good health and CMV-seronegative.

This clone appeared a few times. The rearrangement links TRBV5-1 to TRBJ1-1, with D perhaps TRBD1 (6 bases). Germline assignment: CDR1 SGHRS and CDR2 YFSETQ. The CDR3 has 13 amino acids. V lost 0 bases to trimming and J lost 8 bases, with 11 bases between them. The CDR3 reads CASSLGTEREAFF. CDR3 coding DNA: TGCGCCAGCAGCTTGGGGACAGAGAGAGAAGCTTTCTTT. The whole variable domain, remainder taken from reference TRBV5-1 and TRBJ1-1, is KAGVTQTPRYLIKTRGQQVTLSCSPISGHRSVSWYQQTPGQGLQFLFEYFSETQRNKGNFPGRFSGRQFSNSRSEMNVSTLELGDSALYLCASSLGTEREAFFGQGTRLTVV.

This sequence joins TRBV6-5 and TRBJ1-1; TRBD1 matches 11 bases. V was clipped by 7 bases and J by 4 bases; unmatched bases: 5. Germline-derived CDR1 and CDR2 are MNHEY and SVGAGI. CDR3 length equals 14 residues. The CDR3 nucleotides read TGTGCCAGCAAAACCGGGACAGGGGGCACTGAAGCTTTCTTT. Translation: CASKTGTGGTEAFF.